The present T cell receptor beta chain was sequenced within a study of blood T cell repertoires in COVID-19. The wider study: The United States, Italy and Spain supplied acute and convalescent COVID-19 samples.

CDR1 is SGDLS, CDR2 YYNGEE, per germline. This CDR3 spans 15 amino acids. The V and J ends lost 0 bases and 0 bases respectively, with 9 bases between them. Generated by immunoSEQ multiplex PCR, the TCRdb table keeps only in-frame clones and is missing some. The data show 95,000 to 110,000 clones, about 80% seen once. The V and J genes are TRBV9 and TRBJ1-2, with TRBD1 as a possible D gene (5 bases). The sequence was obtained from a woman aged 80 or older with active or convalescent COVID-19. What was sequenced was peripheral blood. As DNA, the CDR3 is TGTGCCAGCAGCGTAGGAACAGGTCCTAACTATGGCTACACCTTC. Protein: CASSVGTGPNYGYTF. The entire variable domain, with the rest obtained from reference TRBV9 and TRBJ1-2, is as follows: DSGVTQTPKHLITATGQRVTLRCSPRSGDLSVYWYQQSLDQGLQFLIQYYNGEERAKGNILERFSAQQFPDLHSELNLSSLELGDSALYFCASSVGTGPNYGYTFGSGTRLTVV.